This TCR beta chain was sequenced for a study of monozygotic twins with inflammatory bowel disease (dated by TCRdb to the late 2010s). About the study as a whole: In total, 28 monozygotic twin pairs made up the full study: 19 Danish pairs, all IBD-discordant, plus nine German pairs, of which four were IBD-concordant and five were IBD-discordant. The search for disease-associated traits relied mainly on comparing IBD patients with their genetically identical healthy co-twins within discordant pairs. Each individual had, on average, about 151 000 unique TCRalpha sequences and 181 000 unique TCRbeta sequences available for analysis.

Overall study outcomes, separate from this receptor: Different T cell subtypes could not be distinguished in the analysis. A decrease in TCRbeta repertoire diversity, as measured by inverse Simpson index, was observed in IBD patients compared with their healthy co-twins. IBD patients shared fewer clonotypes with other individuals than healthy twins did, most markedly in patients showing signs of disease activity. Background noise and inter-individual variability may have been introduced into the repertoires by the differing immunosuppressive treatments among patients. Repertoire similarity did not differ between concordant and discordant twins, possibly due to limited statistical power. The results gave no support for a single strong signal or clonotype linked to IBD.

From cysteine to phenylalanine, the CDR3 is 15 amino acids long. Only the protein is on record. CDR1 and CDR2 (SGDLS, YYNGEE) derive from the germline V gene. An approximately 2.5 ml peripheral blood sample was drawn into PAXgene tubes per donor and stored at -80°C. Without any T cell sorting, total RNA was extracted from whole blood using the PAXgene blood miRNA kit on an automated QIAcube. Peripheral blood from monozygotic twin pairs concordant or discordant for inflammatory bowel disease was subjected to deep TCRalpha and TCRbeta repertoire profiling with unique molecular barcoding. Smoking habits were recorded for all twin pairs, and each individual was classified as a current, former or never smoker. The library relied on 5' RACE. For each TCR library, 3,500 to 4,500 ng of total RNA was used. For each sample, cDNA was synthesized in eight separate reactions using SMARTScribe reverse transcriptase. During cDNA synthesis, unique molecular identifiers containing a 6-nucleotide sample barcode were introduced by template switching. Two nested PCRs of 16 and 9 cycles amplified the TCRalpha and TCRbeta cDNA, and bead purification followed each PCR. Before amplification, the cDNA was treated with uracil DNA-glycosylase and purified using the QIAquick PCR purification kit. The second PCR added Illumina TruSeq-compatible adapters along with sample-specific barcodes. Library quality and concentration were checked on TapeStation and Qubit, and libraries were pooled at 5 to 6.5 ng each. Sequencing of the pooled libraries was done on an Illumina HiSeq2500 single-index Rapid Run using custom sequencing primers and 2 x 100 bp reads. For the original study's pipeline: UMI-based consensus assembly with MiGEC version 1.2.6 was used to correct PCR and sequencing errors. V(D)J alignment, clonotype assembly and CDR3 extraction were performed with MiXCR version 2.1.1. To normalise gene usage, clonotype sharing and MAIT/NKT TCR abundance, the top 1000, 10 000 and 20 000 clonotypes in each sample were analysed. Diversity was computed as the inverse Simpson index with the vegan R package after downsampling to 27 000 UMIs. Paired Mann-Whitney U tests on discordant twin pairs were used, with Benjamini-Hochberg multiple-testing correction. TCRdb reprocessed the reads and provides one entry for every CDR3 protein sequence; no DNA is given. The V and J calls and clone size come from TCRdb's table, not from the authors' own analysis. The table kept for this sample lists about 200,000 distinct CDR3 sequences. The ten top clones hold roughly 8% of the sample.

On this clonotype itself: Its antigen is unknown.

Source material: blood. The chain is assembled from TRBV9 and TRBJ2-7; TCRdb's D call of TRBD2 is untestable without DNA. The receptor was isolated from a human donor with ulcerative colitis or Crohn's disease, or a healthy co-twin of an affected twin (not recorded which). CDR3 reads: CASSAGTSGRYEQYF. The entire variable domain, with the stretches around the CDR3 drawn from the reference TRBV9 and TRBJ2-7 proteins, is DSGVTQTPKHLITATGQRVTLRCSPRSGDLSVYWYQQSLDQGLQFLIQYYNGEERAKGNILERFSAQQFPDLHSELNLSSLELGDSALYFCASSAGTSGRYEQYFGPGTRLTVT.